Shown below are 5 T cell receptor beta chains from a single sample sequenced in a study of shared clonotypes between healthy human individuals. As defined, naive CD8 cells were CD45RO-negative and positively selected for CCR7, with terminally differentiated effector memory CD45RA+ cells excluded. Profiled with immunoSEQ multiplex PCR; TCRdb holds only in-frame clones, not every one. The data hold about 2 million clones, with about 95% observed a single time. Material for sequencing was naive CD8+ T cells sorted from blood. Receptors originate from a young man in good health.

The chain carries TRBV27 and TRBJ1-4; 9 bases agree with TRBD1. Germline V gene lookup returns CDR1 MNHEY and CDR2 SMNVEV (reference sequence). The J segment lost 2 bases and the V segment lost 11 bases, leaving 6 bases of the junction unmatched. The CDR3 consists of 14 residues. CDR3 coding DNA: TGTGCCGTGGGACAGGGATTCACTAATGAAAAACTGTTTTTT. This codes for CAVGQGFTNEKLFF.

CDR3 nucleotides: TGTGCCAGTAGTCAGACAGTCAGCAATCAGCCCCAGCATTTT. It specifies CASSQTVSNQPQHF. V and J are TRBV19 and TRBJ1-5, with D possibly being TRBD1 (5 bases). The V end was cut by 5 bases, the J end by 1 base, with 9 bases between. The CDR3 is 14 amino acids. Germline values: CDR1 LNHDA, CDR2 SQIVND (reference sequence). The whole variable domain, filled in from reference TRBV19 and TRBJ1-5, reads DGGITQSPKYLFRKEGQNVTLSCEQNLNHDAMYWYRQDPGQGLRLIYYSQIVNDFQKGDIAEGYSVSREKKESFPLTVTSAQKNPTAFYLCASSQTVSNQPQHFGDGTRLSIL.

V gene TRBV29-1 combines with J gene TRBJ2-2; D uncertain. The CDR3 is 12 amino acids. Germline CDR1 SQVTM, CDR2 ANQGSEA. V was shortened by 2 bases and J by 6 bases, with 7 bases between the two germline ends. The DNA of the CDR3 is TGCAGCGTTGAACTGGGGTCCGGGGAGCTGTTTTTT. It is translated as CSVELGSGELFF.

The chain couples TRBV7-6 to TRBJ2-3; 8 bases map to TRBD2. This CDR3 is 17 amino acids long. Germline V CDR1 and CDR2: SGHVS, FNYEAQ. J lost 7 bases, V lost 3 bases, and 15 bases had no gene match. CDR3: CASSLNSGEGLGYTQYF. CDR3 sequence (DNA): TGTGCCAGCAGCTTGAATAGCGGGGAGGGGCTTGGTTATACGCAGTATTTT.

This rearrangement joins TRBV4-1 to TRBJ2-3, with a weak D call TRBD1 (5 bases). With 4 bases removed from V and 3 bases from J, the gap between germline ends came to 17 bases. Germline-derived CDR1 and CDR2 are MGHRA and YSYEKL. The CDR3 loop spans 16 amino acids. The CDR3 loop is CASSPRTIGATDTQYF. CDR3 bases: TGCGCCAGCAGCCCCCGGACAATAGGAGCAACAGATACGCAGTATTTT.